The 2 T cell receptor beta chains in this list originate from one sample, sequenced in a study of low-dose radiotherapy and immunotherapy resistance in tumors. Noted time point: before trial treatment. Amplification of TCRs used a constant-region primer and V-primer adapter for 20 PCR cycles. TCRdb analysed the reads with MiXCR anew, one entry per CDR3 protein. This sample has about 50,000 distinct CDR3 sequences, with about 12% found just once. Here the sequenced sample was PBMCs, taken before treatment. These receptors came from a female donor with ovarian cancer.

This clonotype was picked up many times. CDR3 in amino acids: CASSFTGGRNQPQHF. CDR3 in DNA: TGTGCCAGCAGCTTTACGGGAGGGCGCAATCAGCCCCAGCATTTT. The chain employs TRBV7-2 and TRBJ1-5; no clear D. Germline values: CDR1 SGHTA, CDR2 FQGNSA. The CDR3 covers 15 residues. Between the trimmed V and J ends, which lost 3 bases and 2 bases, there was a span of 11 bases. The entire variable domain, with the rest obtained from reference TRBV7-2 and TRBJ1-5, is as follows: GAGVSQSPSNKVTEKGKDVELRCDPISGHTALYWYRQSLGQGLEFLIYFQGNSAPDKSGLPSDRFSAERTGGSVSTLTIQRTQQEDSAVYLCASSFTGGRNQPQHFGDGTRLSIL.

This clonotype occurred many times. The chain employs TRBV20-1 and TRBJ2-2; D is possibly TRBD1 (5 bases). V was trimmed by 1 base and J by 1 base, leaving 13 bases between them. Germline CDR1 is DFQATT and CDR2 is SNEGSKA (reference sequence). CDR3 length: 16 residues. CDR3 nucleotide sequence: TGCAGTGCTAGAGGGGTGGGGCTACAGAACACCGGGGAGCTGTTTTTT. The encoded protein is CSARGVGLQNTGELFF.